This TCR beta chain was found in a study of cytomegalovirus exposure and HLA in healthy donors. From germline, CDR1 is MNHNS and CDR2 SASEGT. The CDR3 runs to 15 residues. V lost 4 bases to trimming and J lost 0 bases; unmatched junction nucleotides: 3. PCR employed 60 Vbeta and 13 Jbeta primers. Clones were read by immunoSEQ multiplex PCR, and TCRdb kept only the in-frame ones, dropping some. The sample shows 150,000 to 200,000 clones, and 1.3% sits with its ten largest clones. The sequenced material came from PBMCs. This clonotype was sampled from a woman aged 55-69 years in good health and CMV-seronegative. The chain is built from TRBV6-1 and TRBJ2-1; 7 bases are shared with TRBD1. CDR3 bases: TGTGCCAGCAGTGTTAACAGGGGCTCCTACAATGAGCAGTTCTTC. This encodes CASSVNRGSYNEQFF.